This is a list of T cell receptor beta chains from one sample in a study of T cell responses to AZD1222 COVID-19 vaccine. Profiled with immunoSEQ multiplex PCR; TCRdb holds only in-frame clones, not every one. The table includes about 160,000 clones, roughly 90% detected once. The starting material was peripheral blood, obtained 28 days after the second AZD1222 dose. Every receptor here comes from an adult who received the AZD1222 COVID-19 vaccine. Each CDR3 is given with its conserved first and last residue. The D gene is left open where the match is weak. Only part of the rows carry a size: once, few, many, or a class if the clone is expanded.

V	D	size	J	DNA	CDR3
TRBV12-3/TRBV12-4	.	.	TRBJ1-5	TGTGCCAGCAGTCCCCTCCCTCAGCCCCAGCATTTT	CASSPLPQPQHF
TRBV6-5	.	.	TRBJ2-2	TGTGCCAGCAGTTACTCGAGTGGGTCAGGGACCGGGGAGCTGTTTTTT	CASSYSSGSGTGELFF
TRBV24-1	.	.	TRBJ1-2	TGTGCCACCAGTGATTCAAGGACAGCGCATGGCTACACCTTC	CATSDSRTAHGYTF
TRBV5-4	.	.	TRBJ1-1	TGTGCCAGCAGCTTGGAGGCCAGCGCTTTGAACACTGAAGCTTTCTTT	CASSLEASALNTEAFF
TRBV19	TRBD1	once	TRBJ2-2	TGTGCCAGTAGTACCCTCCGGCAGGGGGCGAACACCGGGGAGCTGTTTTTT	CASSTLRQGANTGELFF
TRBV7-3	.	once	TRBJ2-5	TGTGCCAGCAGCTTAGAGGAACAAGAGACCCAGTACTTC	CASSLEEQETQYF
TRBV28	.	.	TRBJ1-1	TGTGCCAGCAGCCGCCGAGGGGGGGCAACTTTCTTT	CASSRRGGATFF
TRBV19	.	.	TRBJ2-2	TGTGCCAGTAGTCCGTACGGCAACACCGGGGAGCTGTTTTTT	CASSPYGNTGELFF
TRBV6-4	.	.	TRBJ2-7	TGTGCCAGCAGTGACCTGCTGAGATCAAGGGAGCAGTACTTC	CASSDLLRSREQYF
TRBV5-6	.	.	TRBJ1-3	TGTGCCAGCAGCTCGATCCGTACAGGGCCCGGAAACACCATATATTTT	CASSSIRTGPGNTIYF
TRBV10-1	TRBD2	.	TRBJ2-1	TGCGCCAGCAGTGAGTCGGGGGGACTAGCGTCGAGCTCCTACAATGAGCAGTTCTTC	CASSESGGLASSSYNEQFF
TRBV5-6	.	.	TRBJ2-2	TGTGCCAGCAGCTCACTACAACCGGCCAGGGAGCTGTTTTTT	CASSSLQPARELFF
TRBV30	.	.	TRBJ2-1	TGTGCCTGGAGTGGATCTTCTAGGAACCCCCTCTACAATGAGCAGTTCTTC	CAWSGSSRNPLYNEQFF
TRBV27	.	.	TRBJ2-4	TGTGCCAGCAGCCTCGTCGGGGAGTCCATTCAGTACTTC	CASSLVGESIQYF
TRBV19	.	.	TRBJ2-1	TGTGCCAGTAGTTCCAGAGGGAATGAGCAGTTCTTC	CASSSRGNEQFF
TRBV19	.	.	TRBJ2-7	TGTGCCAGTAGTATTATCGCGGGACTGGGGTCCGAGCAGTACTTC	CASSIIAGLGSEQYF
TRBV18	.	.	TRBJ1-2	TGTGCCAGCTTCGGCGGGGCAGCTAACTATGGCTACACCTTC	CASFGGAANYGYTF
TRBV9	TRBD1	.	TRBJ1-4	TGTGCCAGCAGCGTAGAGGGACAGGTCAATGAAAAACTGTTTTTT	CASSVEGQVNEKLFF
TRBV6-1	.	.	TRBJ1-4	TGTGCCAGCAGTGAGTCCGGGGGGCGGACTAATGAAAAACTGTTTTTT	CASSESGGRTNEKLFF
TRBV3-1/TRBV3-2	.	.	TRBJ1-1	TGTGCCAGCAGCCATAAATTGGGGGGGACTGAAGCTTTCTTT	CASSHKLGGTEAFF
TRBV5-7	TRBD1	.	TRBJ1-5	TGTGCCAGCAGCTTGGACCCAGGGGGTTTAAGCAATCAGCCCCAGCATTTT	CASSLDPGGLSNQPQHF
TRBV7-2	.	.	TRBJ2-5	TGTGCCAGCAGCTTAGGAGTCCCGTCCCGGGAGACCCAGTACTTC	CASSLGVPSRETQYF
TRBV20-1	.	.	TRBJ1-1	TGCAGTGCTAGTATACCGGCTCGACAGCGGACTGAAGCTTTCTTT	CSASIPARQRTEAFF
TRBV12-5	.	once	TRBJ1-5	TGTGCTAGTGCCCTTGACCCCAATCAGCCCCAGCATTTT	CASALDPNQPQHF
TRBV25-1	.	.	TRBJ2-7	TGTGCCAGCAGTGAATACCGGGAGCAGTACTTC	CASSEYREQYF
TRBV7-2	.	.	TRBJ1-2	TGTGCCAGCAGCTTAGCAGGGATCTATGGCTACACCTTC	CASSLAGIYGYTF
TRBV13	.	.	TRBJ1-1	TGTGCCAGCAGTCGGGACACGAGCACTGAAGCTTTCTTT	CASSRDTSTEAFF
TRBV28	.	.	TRBJ1-6	TGTGCCAGCAGCGCCACGTCGTCTCTGTTGTATTCACCCCTCCACTTT	CASSATSSLLYSPLHF
TRBV11-2	.	.	TRBJ2-1	TGTGCCAGCAGTAACGGGTTCGGGTTTTACAATGAGCAGTTCTTC	CASSNGFGFYNEQFF
TRBV9	.	.	TRBJ1-2	TGTGCCAGCAGCGAACCCCGGGGGCCCCCTCCTTATGGCTACACCTTC	CASSEPRGPPPYGYTF
TRBV19	.	once	TRBJ2-2	TGTGCCAGTAGTCTTGACTCAGCCACCGGGGAGCTGTTTTTT	CASSLDSATGELFF
TRBV19	TRBD2	.	TRBJ2-4	TGTGCCAGTAGTATACCTAGCGGGAGGGCCGGTGTAGCCAAAAACATTCAGTACTTC	CASSIPSGRAGVAKNIQYF
TRBV29-1	TRBD1	.	TRBJ2-1	TGCAGCGTTGACTCCGACAGGGTCTGGAATGAGCAGTTCTTC	CSVDSDRVWNEQFF
TRBV18	.	.	TRBJ1-3	TGTGCCAGCTCAATAGGGGCTCCGGTAGGAAACACCATATATTTT	CASSIGAPVGNTIYF
TRBV6-2/TRBV6-3	.	.	TRBJ2-3	TGTGCCAGCAGTTACTCGTCCGGCCCCAGCACAGATACGCAGTATTTT	CASSYSSGPSTDTQYF
TRBV12-3/TRBV12-4	.	.	TRBJ1-2	TGTGCCAGCAGTCAAGGACAGTCCGGCTACACCTTC	CASSQGQSGYTF
TRBV27	TRBD2	once	TRBJ2-1	TGTGCCAGCAGTCCGCTAGAGCGGGGGGACAATGAGCAGTTCTTC	CASSPLERGDNEQFF
TRBV11-2	TRBD1	once	TRBJ2-5	TGTGCCAGCAGCGCCGACAGGGGGCGCGGGGAGACCCAGTACTTC	CASSADRGRGETQYF
TRBV9	.	once	TRBJ1-1	TGTGCCAGCAGCGCCTCTGTGAGCACTGAAGCTTTCTTT	CASSASVSTEAFF
TRBV5-1	TRBD1	.	TRBJ1-1	TGCGCCAGCAGCCGCGGGACAGGTTGGGACACTGAAGCTTTCTTT	CASSRGTGWDTEAFF
TRBV5-1	TRBD2	.	TRBJ2-1	TGCGCCAGCAGCTGGGAGGGCGTGTACAATGAGCAGTTCTTC	CASSWEGVYNEQFF